These 27 T cell receptor beta chains were sequenced from one sample in a study of response to subunit inactivated influenza vaccine. TCRdb processed the RT-PCR reads anew with MiXCR; each CDR3 protein has one entry. The profile shows approximately 530,000 distinct CDR3 sequences, 7.5% to 8.5% of them singletons. Sequenced material: PBMCs from blood, taken about 24 months after vaccination. The receptors derive from a man aged 45 to 75 who received an inactivated influenza vaccine.

The genes are TRBV6-1 and TRBJ2-2, with D perhaps TRBD1 (5 bases). The V end lost 7 bases, the J end lost 5 bases, and 17 bases lay between the germline ends. Per the germline V gene, CDR1 is MNHNS and CDR2 is SASEGT. This CDR3 contains 15 residues. The CDR3 nucleotides are TGTGCCAGCAAGGAAAGGGGCGGTAGGACCGGGGAGCTGTTTTTT. Its translation: CASKERGGRTGELFF.

This chain connects TRBV5-5 to TRBJ2-1, with D tentatively TRBD1 (5 bases). The germline gives CDR1 SGHKS, CDR2 YYEKEE (reference sequence). The CDR3 runs to 13 residues. The ends were cut back, 2 bases at V and 5 bases at J, with 8 bases in the middle. The CDR3 spells CASSLQVDNEQFF. CDR3 DNA sequence: TGTGCCAGCAGCTTACAGGTAGACAATGAGCAGTTCTTC.

The chain recombines TRBV7-9 with TRBJ2-1; 15 bases are a match to TRBD2. CDR1 is SEHNR, CDR2 FQNEAQ, per germline (reference sequence). The CDR3 is 13 residues long. Trimming cost V 5 bases and J 13 bases; bases outside gene matches: 3. The chain's CDR3 is CASSPGLAGGQFF. The CDR3 coding sequence is TGTGCCAGCAGCCCGGGACTAGCGGGGGGTCAGTTCTTC.

The chain has TRBV20-1 and TRBJ2-7, with TRBD1 matching 8 bases. This CDR3 has 13 amino acids. Unmatched junction bases numbered 10, after V lost 5 bases and J lost 7 bases. Germline CDR1 reads DFQATT; CDR2 reads SNEGSKA (reference sequence). CDR3 protein: CSASSRGPGEQYF. CDR3 in DNA: TGCAGTGCTTCTAGCAGGGGGCCGGGGGAGCAGTACTTC.

This clonotype appeared many times. The chain links TRBV5-1 to TRBJ2-2, with D perhaps matching TRBD1 (5 bases). This CDR3 comprises 16 residues. V dropped 0 bases and J dropped 6 bases, with 15 bases sitting between them. Germline V lookup: CDR1 SGHRS, CDR2 YFSETQ. The CDR3 protein is CASSLAGIGVAGELFF. DNA of the CDR3: TGCGCCAGCAGCTTGGCCGGAATAGGGGTGGCCGGGGAGCTGTTTTTT.

This clonotype was observed at least ten times. This chain links TRBV9 with TRBJ2-5, with D possibly matching TRBD2 (6 bases). Trimming removed 2 bases at V and 4 bases at J, with 9 bases between. In germline, CDR1 is SGDLS, CDR2 YYNGEE. The CDR3 is 13 residues long. CDR3 coding DNA: TGTGCCAGCAGCGTGGGACTTCGAGAGACCCAGTACTTC. Its translation is CASSVGLRETQYF.

The V call is TRBV10-3, the J call TRBJ1-1; 9 positions agree with TRBD1. Losses at the gene ends were 10 bases for V and 1 base for J; bases not matched to a gene: 10. Germline V CDR1 and CDR2: ENHRY, SYGVKD. CDR3 length: 15 amino acids. CDR3 region: CATSGQGMWNTEAFF. The CDR3 coding sequence is TGTGCCACCTCGGGACAGGGCATGTGGAACACTGAAGCTTTCTTT.

This clonotype was detected only a few times. The chain uses TRBV15 and TRBJ2-2, with a possible D match to TRBD1 (7 bases). The V end lost 5 bases, the J end lost 4 bases, and 17 bases lay between the germline ends. CDR1 LNHNV and CDR2 YYDKDF come from the germline V gene (reference sequence). The CDR3 spans 16 residues. In DNA, the CDR3 is TGTGCCACCAGCGCCGGAGGGGGACAGAGCACCGGGGAGCTGTTTTTT. This gives the protein CATSAGGGQSTGELFF.

The chain's CDR3 is CASSPRQGAYNEQFF. The CDR3 DNA is TGTGCCAGCAGCCCTCGACAGGGGGCTTACAATGAGCAGTTCTTC. The chain is built from TRBV9 and TRBJ2-1; 10 bases agree with TRBD1. J gave up 4 bases and V 4 bases, and 5 bases lay outside the gene matches. The germline V gene encodes CDR1 SGDLS and CDR2 YYNGEE. CDR3 size: 15 residues.

This clonotype occurred many times. The chain is built from TRBV28 and TRBJ2-5; tentative D call: TRBD1 (6 bases). The germline V gene has CDR1 MDHEN and CDR2 SYDVKM. The CDR3 consists of 14 residues. Trimming pared 4 bases from V and 4 bases from J, leaving 13 bases between. CDR3 sequence (DNA): TGTGCCAGCAGTTATCTGACAGGAAGAGAGACCCAGTACTTC. This encodes CASSYLTGRETQYF. Looking up the rest from reference TRBV28 and TRBJ2-5 gives the full variable domain: DVKVTQSSRYLVKRTGEKVFLECVQDMDHENMFWYRQDPGLGLRLIYFSYDVKMKEKGDIPEGYSVSREKKERFSLILESASTNQTSMYLCASSYLTGRETQYFGPGTRLLVL.

J is TRBJ2-5 and V is TRBV2; unclear D gene. Germline values: CDR1 SNHLY, CDR2 FYNNEI. Trimming took 6 bases from V and 4 from J, leaving 12 bases between them. This CDR3 comprises 13 residues. In DNA form, the CDR3 reads TGTGCCAGCAGCCCCCGCAGGATAGAGACCCAGTACTTC. This codes for CASSPRRIETQYF.

This clonotype was observed a handful of times. The CDR3 coding sequence is TGTGCCAGCAGTTCACTGTTAAATACTAGCGCAACCTCCTACAATGAGCAGTTCTTC. As protein: CASSSLLNTSATSYNEQFF. The genes are TRBV6-5 and TRBJ2-1, with TRBD2 matching 7 bases. The V and J ends lost 4 bases and 0 bases, in that order; junction bases with no gene match: 15. CDR3 length: 19 amino acids. Germline loops: CDR1 MNHEY, CDR2 SVGAGI.

This clonotype was picked up many times. The genes are TRBV7-9 and TRBJ2-1; D gene unclear. Germline CDR1 SEHNR, CDR2 FQNEAQ (reference sequence). Trimming took 1 base from V and 0 from J, leaving 4 bases between them. The CDR3 consists of 14 residues. The CDR3 sequence: CASSLEGSYNEQFF. The CDR3 coding sequence is TGTGCCAGCAGCTTAGAGGGCTCCTACAATGAGCAGTTCTTC.

There are many counts of this clonotype. The chain recombines TRBV12-3 or TRBV12-4 with TRBJ2-3; D is unresolved. The CDR3 runs to 14 residues. Between the trimmed V and J ends, which lost 5 bases and 4 bases, there was a span of 13 bases. CDR3 nucleotide sequence: TGTGCCAGCAGTCCCACGGTTTTTGCAGATACGCAGTATTTT. Amino acid sequence: CASSPTVFADTQYF.

This clonotype was picked up many times. The chain carries TRBV7-3 and TRBJ2-1, with TRBD2 matching 7 bases. The V segment lost 5 bases and the J segment 4 bases; nucleotides outside the gene matches: 5. The CDR3 loop spans 14 amino acids. Germline loops: CDR1 SGHTA, CDR2 FQGTGA. The CDR3 coding sequence is TGTGCCAGCAGCCGCGGGAGCGGGTACAATGAGCAGTTCTTC. Translated, it gives CASSRGSGYNEQFF.

This chain uses TRBV2 with TRBJ2-7; D is unclear. The CDR3 is 13 amino acids. The germline V gene encodes CDR1 SNHLY and CDR2 FYNNEI. Trimming shortened V by 2 bases and J by 5 bases, and 10 bases separated the two germline ends. The CDR3 sequence: CASSEIGGDEQYF. CDR3 DNA sequence: TGTGCCAGCAGTGAAATCGGTGGGGACGAGCAGTACTTC.

This clonotype was seen ten or more times. The rearrangement uses TRBV10-3 and TRBJ2-5; TRBD2 matches 8 bases. Germline trimming cut 6 bases from V and 4 bases from J; bases unmatched to any gene: 10. Germline V CDR1 and CDR2: ENHRY, SYGVKD. This CDR3 contains 15 residues. The CDR3 spells CAISRPGTSSETQYF. The CDR3 DNA follows: TGTGCCATCAGCCGCCCCGGGACTAGTTCAGAGACCCAGTACTTC.

This clonotype was counted between two and nine times. The rearrangement links TRBV4-2 to TRBJ1-2; TRBD1 might be the D (6 bases). Germline lookup yields CDR1 LGHNA and CDR2 YNFKEQ. This CDR3 region has 16 residues. V was pared by 1 base and J by 0 bases, with 12 bases between. The CDR3 loop reads CASSQAWGGSNYGYTF. DNA for the CDR3: TGTGCCAGCAGCCAAGCTTGGGGGGGCTCTAACTATGGCTACACCTTC.

This clonotype came up many times. The gene calls are TRBV4-2 and TRBJ2-1, with 16 nucleotides matching TRBD2. CDR3 length equals 18 residues. Germline CDR1 and CDR2: LGHNA and YNFKEQ. V shed 5 bases, J shed 2 bases, and the junction held 6 bases outside the gene matches. CDR3 in DNA: TGTGCCAGCAGCGGGACTAGCGGGAGGGTTAAGCCCTACAATGAGCAGTTCTTC. Translating gives CASSGTSGRVKPYNEQFF.

This clonotype has just a few counts. The V gene is TRBV20-1, the J gene TRBJ1-6; 8 bases match TRBD1. The CDR3 is 15 residues long. Germline-derived CDR1 and CDR2 are DFQATT and SNEGSKA (reference sequence). Trimming took 0 bases from V and 8 from J; bases not matched to a gene: 6. CDR3 coding DNA: TGCAGTGCTAGAGATCAGGCAGGGGGCGATTCACCCCTCCACTTT. The encoded protein is CSARDQAGGDSPLHF.

This clonotype was recorded many times. CDR3 region: CASSVGGDQPQHF. In DNA form, the CDR3 reads TGTGCCAGCAGCGTTGGGGGGGATCAGCCCCAGCATTTT. The gene calls are TRBV5-6 and TRBJ1-5; perhaps TRBD1 as D (5 bases). CDR3 length equals 13 residues. The germline V and J ends were trimmed by 4 bases and 5 bases, with 10 bases remaining between them. Per germline, CDR1 SGHDT and CDR2 YYEEEE.

The chain couples TRBV5-6 to TRBJ2-1; D is unresolved. The CDR3 length is 13 residues. V gave up 1 base and J gave up 7 bases, with 9 bases separating them. Germline-derived CDR1 and CDR2 are SGHDT and YYEEEE. CDR3 DNA: TGTGCCAGCAGCTTGAGGGATTGGAATGAGCAGTTCTTC. This encodes CASSLRDWNEQFF.

The CDR3 coding sequence is TGTGCCACTCTTCCGGGACAGATTTCCACCGGGGAGCTGTTTTTT. Protein: CATLPGQISTGELFF. The chain is built from TRBV28 and TRBJ2-2; 7 bases map to TRBD1. CDR1 is MDHEN, CDR2 SYDVKM, per germline. Trimming cost V 10 bases and J 4 bases; bases outside gene matches: 12. The CDR3 sequence is 15 residues long.

J is TRBJ2-7 and V is TRBV5-1, with TRBD2 as a possible D gene (6 bases). The V and J ends lost 0 bases and 1 base respectively, with 11 bases between them. Germline assignment: CDR1 SGHRS and CDR2 YFSETQ. The CDR3 has 15 residues. The CDR3 protein is CASSLDSGESYEQYF. The DNA of the CDR3 is TGCGCCAGCAGCTTGGATTCGGGGGAGTCCTACGAGCAGTACTTC.

This clonotype was seen repeatedly, ten times or more. The DNA for the CDR3 is TGCAGTGCCTCCGGGACAGGGGGAAACATTCAGTACTTC. Its translation is CSASGTGGNIQYF. The chain has TRBV20-1 and TRBJ2-4; 11 bases are shared with TRBD1. CDR3 length: 13 residues. CDR1 is DFQATT, CDR2 SNEGSKA, per germline (reference sequence). Trimming removed 6 bases from V and 6 bases from J; junction bases left unmatched: 4.

In its sample, this clonotype was seen a few times. The chain employs TRBV25-1 and TRBJ2-4; D unresolved. The CDR3 is made up of 14 amino acids. V was clipped by 1 base and J by 8 bases, with 12 bases between them. Looked up from germline, CDR1 is MGHDK and CDR2 is SYGVNS. The CDR3 reads CASSELRPPYIQYF. The CDR3 nucleotides read TGTGCCAGCAGTGAATTGCGGCCCCCGTACATTCAGTACTTC. Based on the CDR3 plus reference TRBV25-1 and TRBJ2-4, the full variable domain is EADIYQTPRYLVIGTGKKITLECSQTMGHDKMYWYQQDPGMELHLIHYSYGVNSTEKGDLSSESTVSRIRTEHFPLTLESARPSHTSQYLCASSELRPPYIQYFGAGTRLSVL.

This rearrangement joins TRBV20-1 to TRBJ2-7; no clear D. Trimming left V 3 bases short and J 6 bases short, with 9 bases between. Germline-derived CDR1 and CDR2 are DFQATT and SNEGSKA (reference sequence). CDR3 length equals 11 residues. Here the CDR3 DNA reads TGCAGTGCTAGTAGGCGTGGCGAGCAGTACTTC. Residues: CSASRRGEQYF.